What follows are 10 T cell receptor beta chains derived from one specimen sequenced in a study of T cells after yellow fever vaccination. TCRdb itself ran the 5' RACE reads through MiXCR, one entry per CDR3 protein. The sample carries over 300,000 distinct CDR3 sequences, about 3.5% recorded once. Sequencing used PBMCs, obtained on the day of the yellow fever booster vaccination. These receptors came from a man in his late teens or twenties who received the YFV17D yellow fever vaccine.

This clonotype was seen a few times. The V call is TRBV12-3 or TRBV12-4, the J call TRBJ2-7; 7 bases align to TRBD2. The ends lost 1 base at V and 11 bases at J; junction bases unmatched: 2. CDR3 size: 11 residues. In nucleotides, the CDR3 is TGTGCCAGCAGTTTAGGTCGGGGGGAGTACTTC. Protein: CASSLGRGEYF.

The V gene is TRBV11-2, the J gene TRBJ2-7, with D maybe TRBD1 (6 bases). The CDR3 extends over 13 amino acids. The ends were cut back, 5 bases at V and 5 bases at J, with 13 bases in the middle. Germline assignment: CDR1 SGHAT and CDR2 FQNNGV. CDR3: CASSVDRDHEQYF. CDR3 nucleotide sequence: TGTGCCAGCAGCGTGGACAGAGACCACGAGCAGTACTTC.

This clonotype was seen ten or more times. The rearrangement joins TRBV11-2 to TRBJ2-2; D call uncertain. The CDR3 sequence is 15 residues long. Deletions cut 5 bases from V and 6 bases from J, with 16 bases between. Germline V gene sequence: CDR1 SGHAT, CDR2 FQNNGV. The CDR3 coding sequence is TGTGCCAGCAGCGGTAACCTTGTTGTTGCCGGGGAGCTGTTTTTT. It is translated as CASSGNLVVAGELFF.

The chain employs TRBV9 and TRBJ1-1; 7 bases map to TRBD1. This CDR3 spans 14 amino acids. After removal of 4 bases from V and 5 bases from J, the junction contained 8 bases not matched to a gene. Germline V CDR1 and CDR2: SGDLS, YYNGEE. The CDR3 here is CASSYRDRLTEAFF. CDR3 DNA sequence: TGTGCCAGCAGCTACCGGGACAGATTGACTGAAGCTTTCTTT.

This clonotype was seen many times. The chain recombines TRBV10-3 with TRBJ2-5; 7 positions agree with TRBD1. CDR3 length: 14 amino acids. Germline lookup yields CDR1 ENHRY and CDR2 SYGVKD. V lost 6 bases to trimming and J lost 3 bases; unmatched junction nucleotides: 7. The CDR3 DNA is TGTGCCATCAGGGATCAAGACAGGGAAGAGACCCAGTACTTC. This gives the protein CAIRDQDREETQYF.

The gene calls are TRBV20-1 and TRBJ1-6; D unclear. Germline lookup yields CDR1 DFQATT and CDR2 SNEGSKA (reference sequence). This CDR3 has 13 amino acids. V lost 3 bases and J 5 bases, leaving 8 bases between the germline ends. The CDR3 DNA is TGCAGTGCTAGTGGCAGTGATAATTCACCCCTCCACTTT. Translated: CSASGSDNSPLHF.

The CDR3 coding sequence is TGTGCCAGCAGCCAAGAGGCCGTAGATACGCAGTATTTT. Its protein is CASSQEAVDTQYF. The chain is built from TRBV14 and TRBJ2-3, with D unresolved. V was cut by 0 bases and J by 5 bases, with 6 bases left in between. There are 13 residues in the CDR3. In germline, CDR1 is SGHDN, CDR2 FVKESK.

This clonotype has at least ten counts. V gene TRBV10-3 combines with J gene TRBJ2-3; possibly TRBD2 for D (6 bases). The germline gives CDR1 ENHRY, CDR2 SYGVKD. CDR3 size: 12 residues. V was pared by 6 bases and J by 10 bases, with 14 bases between. The CDR3 DNA is TGTGCCATCAGACTAGCTATAGGCGCGCAGTATTTT. Residues: CAIRLAIGAQYF.

There are many counts of this clonotype. The J gene is TRBJ2-3, the V gene TRBV4-1; a weak D match, TRBD2 (6 bases). V shed 2 bases and J shed 6 bases, with 15 bases lying between them. The V gene's germline CDR1 is MGHRA and CDR2 YSYEKL. This CDR3 is built from 15 residues. The DNA for the CDR3 is TGCGCCAGCAGCCAACGGTGGGTTGGAGGGGATACGCAGTATTTT. Encoded protein: CASSQRWVGGDTQYF.

This clonotype showed up just a few times. This chain joins TRBV2 and TRBJ1-5, with D perhaps matching TRBD1 (6 bases). CDR1 and CDR2 (germline): SNHLY, FYNNEI. This CDR3 is built from 14 residues. Trimming removed 5 bases at V and 3 bases at J, with 11 bases between. The CDR3 DNA is TGTGCCAGCAGTTACACAGGGATCAATCAGCCCCAGCATTTT. Translated: CASSYTGINQPQHF.